The 20 T cell receptor beta chains in this list originate from one sample, sequenced in a study of T cell repertoires in cytomegalovirus infection. The antigens these receptors bind are not known. TCRdb reanalysed the reads using MiXCR and keeps one entry per CDR3 protein. The sample lists 650,000 to 850,000 distinct CDR3 sequences, 25% to 30% occurring once. Sequences were derived from cultured CD8+ T cells from PBMCs, sampled from culture after CMV antigen stimulation. Receptor source: a human donor in good health (CMV status not recorded). Some clones in this sample may be carry-over from other donors' samples.

The rearrangement links TRBV24-1 to TRBJ2-5; D not certain. Germline lookup yields CDR1 KGHDR and CDR2 SFDVKD. The CDR3 spans 14 residues. The V gene lost 3 bases and the J gene lost 4 bases, with 11 bases spanning the gap. The CDR3 protein is CATSDPAARETQYF. In nucleotides, the CDR3 is TGTGCCACCAGTGATCCCGCAGCTAGAGAGACCCAGTACTTC.

The V gene is TRBV6-6, the J gene TRBJ2-3; 8 nucleotides agree with TRBD2. Germline trimming cut 0 bases from V and 7 bases from J; bases unmatched to any gene: 3. The CDR3 has 14 amino acids. Germline assignment: CDR1 MNHNY and CDR2 SVGAGI (reference sequence). The CDR3 region has the DNA TGTGCCAGCAGTTACTCGTGGACTAGCAATACGCAGTATTTT. It codes for CASSYSWTSNTQYF.

This clonotype has just a few counts. This chain joins TRBV11-1 and TRBJ2-1; 12 bases agree with TRBD2. The length of the CDR3 is 15 residues. Germline CDR1 reads SGHAT; CDR2 reads FQDESV (reference sequence). J lost 8 bases, V lost 5 bases, and 7 bases had no gene match. CDR3 region: CASSPLAGGGDEQFF. The CDR3 DNA reads as TGTGCCAGCAGCCCACTAGCGGGGGGTGGGGATGAGCAGTTCTTC. The variable domain in full, completed from reference TRBV11-1 and TRBJ2-1, reads EAEVAQSPRYKITEKSQAVAFWCDPISGHATLYWYRQILGQGPELLVQFQDESVVDDSQLPKDRFSAERLKGVDSTLKIQPAELGDSAMYLCASSPLAGGGDEQFFGPGTRLTVL.

This clonotype was counted only a few times. This chain links TRBV27 with TRBJ2-7, with 7 bases identical to TRBD1. Germline V gene sequence: CDR1 MNHEY, CDR2 SMNVEV (reference sequence). The ends lost 2 bases at V and 6 bases at J; junction bases unmatched: 4. This CDR3 is 13 amino acids long. The CDR3 loop is CASSLRDSPEQYF. CDR3 bases: TGTGCCAGCAGTTTACGGGACAGTCCCGAGCAGTACTTC.

The chain carries TRBV7-6 and TRBJ1-4; D uncertain. V lost 4 bases and J lost 5, with 11 bases in between. The CDR3 runs to 14 residues. Germline V gene data show CDR1 as SGHVS and CDR2 as FNYEAQ. The CDR3 sequence: CASSSGSANEKLFF. As DNA, the CDR3 is TGTGCCAGCAGCTCCGGGTCAGCAAATGAAAAACTGTTTTTT.

This clonotype came up a few times. This chain connects TRBV4-2 to TRBJ1-1, with D possibly TRBD1 on 6 matching bases. The germline gives CDR1 LGHNA, CDR2 YNFKEQ. V gave up 1 base and J gave up 1 base, with 10 bases separating them. The CDR3 has 15 residues. The CDR3 sequence: CASSQVDSANTEAFF. CDR3 in DNA: TGTGCCAGCAGCCAAGTGGACAGCGCGAACACTGAAGCTTTCTTT.

This clonotype was counted a few times. The chain joins TRBV27 to TRBJ2-5; 8 bases map to TRBD2. CDR1 MNHEY and CDR2 SMNVEV come from the germline V gene (reference sequence). V shed 6 bases and J 9 bases; nucleotides not matched to a gene: 6. The CDR3 contains 12 residues. CDR3 protein: CASSPPGGAQYF. The CDR3 bases are TGTGCCAGCAGCCCCCCGGGAGGGGCCCAGTACTTC.

This clonotype was observed a handful of times. The CDR3 nucleotides are TGTGCCAGCAGCGCAGATGGGGGGTACCAAGAGACCCAGTACTTC. Translated: CASSADGGYQETQYF. This chain connects TRBV6-2 or TRBV6-3 to TRBJ2-5; a weak D match, TRBD2 (6 bases). The V and J ends lost 6 bases and 0 bases respectively, with 14 bases between them. Germline V CDR1 and CDR2: MNHEY, SVGEGT. The CDR3 extends over 15 amino acids.

The chain combines TRBV10-1 with TRBJ2-1, with 10 positions matching TRBD2. Germline V gene sequence: CDR1 WNHNN, CDR2 SYGVQD (reference sequence). With V trimmed by 6 bases and J by 3 bases, 5 bases remained unmatched. This CDR3 contains 15 residues. The CDR3 region is CASSESSGGYNEQFF. CDR3 DNA sequence: TGCGCCAGCAGCGAATCTAGCGGGGGCTACAATGAGCAGTTCTTC.

This clonotype appeared many times. The rearrangement joins TRBV7-6 to TRBJ2-7; D ambiguous. V lost 3 bases, J lost 2 bases, and 11 bases lay in between. Germline CDR1 is SGHVS and CDR2 is FNYEAQ. There are 14 residues in the CDR3. The chain's CDR3 is CASSFGDFTYEQYF. CDR3 in DNA: TGTGCCAGCAGCTTTGGTGATTTTACCTACGAGCAGTACTTC.

This clonotype turned up a few times. At one boundary the junction diverges from the germline segment, which might be a read error. The chain uses TRBV7-6 and TRBJ2-1, with 8 bases fitting TRBD2. The germline gives CDR1 SGHVS, CDR2 FNYEAQ. The CDR3 runs to 16 residues. The DNA for the CDR3 is TGTGCCAGCAGCCTAGCGGGTGGCGGGGGGACCAATGAGCAGTTCTTC. It encodes CASSLAGGGGTNEQFF. The variable domain in full, with the rest retrieved from reference TRBV7-6 and TRBJ2-1, is GAGVSQSPRYKVTKRGQDVALRCDPISGHVSLYWYRQALGQGPEFLTYFNYEAQQDKSGLPNDRFSAERPEGSISTLTIQRTEQRDSAMYRCASSLAGGGGTNEQFFGPGTRLTVL.

The gene calls are TRBV19 and TRBJ1-1; no definite D call. CDR3 length: 14 residues. Per germline, CDR1 LNHDA and CDR2 SQIVND (reference sequence). Trimming cost V 5 bases and J 2 bases, with 12 bases left between them. CDR3 amino acids: CASSPASYNTEAFF. The CDR3 DNA is TGTGCCAGTAGTCCGGCCAGTTACAACACTGAAGCTTTCTTT.

This clonotype was seen more than once but under ten times. The chain uses TRBV19 and TRBJ1-3, with D hard to call. The CDR3 has 16 residues. The V end was cut by 3 bases, the J end by 0 bases, with 12 bases between. Looked up from germline, CDR1 is LNHDA and CDR2 is SQIVND (reference sequence). CDR3 in amino acids: CASSMDGVSSGNTIYF. CDR3 nucleotides: TGTGCCAGTAGTATGGACGGAGTCAGCTCTGGAAACACCATATATTTT. Full variable domain (missing parts from reference TRBV19 and TRBJ1-3): DGGITQSPKYLFRKEGQNVTLSCEQNLNHDAMYWYRQDPGQGLRLIYYSQIVNDFQKGDIAEGYSVSREKKESFPLTVTSAQKNPTAFYLCASSMDGVSSGNTIYFGEGSWLTVV.

This clonotype is judged medium-sized. V and J are TRBV7-8 and TRBJ2-2, with D perhaps TRBD1 (5 bases). The CDR3 runs 15 residues. Looked up from germline, CDR1 is SGHVS and CDR2 is FQNEAQ. Trimming stripped 2 bases from V and 4 bases from J, with 11 bases between. CDR3 DNA sequence: TGTGCCAGCAGCTTACAGGGCGTAGGCACCGGGGAGCTGTTTTTT. This gives the protein CASSLQGVGTGELFF.

This chain uses TRBV19 with TRBJ1-5; a weak D match, TRBD1 (5 bases). CDR1 is LNHDA, CDR2 SQIVND, per germline (reference sequence). This CDR3 region has 14 residues. With 7 bases removed from V and 6 bases from J, the gap between germline ends came to 16 bases. In DNA, the CDR3 is TGTGCCAGTACCCTGTTAACAGGATCTCAGCCCCAGCATTTT. Protein: CASTLLTGSQPQHF.

The J gene is TRBJ2-4, the V gene TRBV3-1; TRBD1 is a possible D gene (6 bases). Germline V gene sequence: CDR1 LGHDT, CDR2 YNNKEL (reference sequence). Trimming cost V 6 bases and J 2 bases, with 14 bases left between them. This CDR3 comprises 15 residues. The CDR3 nucleotides read TGTGCCAGCAGTCCGAACAGGGAACCCAAAAACATTCAGTACTTC. Translation gives CASSPNREPKNIQYF.

This rearrangement joins TRBV6-5 to TRBJ2-1; 10 nucleotides match TRBD2. The germline CDR1 and CDR2 sequences are MNHEY and SVGAGI. CDR3 length: 15 amino acids. Losses at the gene ends were 6 bases for V and 9 bases for J; bases not matched to a gene: 11. CDR3 coding DNA: TGTGCCAGCAGCCTAAGCGGGGGGGCTTTCAGTGAGCAGTTCTTC. Translated: CASSLSGGAFSEQFF.

This clonotype turned up a few times. The chain employs TRBV7-6 and TRBJ1-2; D is uncertain. The ends were cut back, 3 bases at V and 1 base at J, with 18 bases in the middle. The CDR3 is made up of 17 amino acids. CDR1 and CDR2 from the germline V gene are SGHVS and FNYEAQ. The CDR3 is CASSLIPSTEVNYGYTF. CDR3 DNA sequence: TGTGCCAGCAGCTTGATTCCGTCGACGGAGGTTAACTATGGCTACACCTTC.

The V and J genes are TRBV24-1 and TRBJ2-7; possible D gene TRBD1, 6 bases. V was trimmed by 5 bases and J by 0 bases, leaving 16 bases between them. Germline lookup yields CDR1 KGHDR and CDR2 SFDVKD. This CDR3 contains 16 residues. CDR3 coding DNA: TGTGCCACCAGTGCCCTAAACCGGGACACCTCCTACGAGCAGTACGTC. This codes for CATSALNRDTSYEQYV.

The chain links TRBV6-1 to TRBJ2-7; possible D gene TRBD1, 6 bases. The V end was cut by 4 bases, the J end by 4 bases, with 14 bases between. Germline-derived CDR1 and CDR2 are MNHNS and SASEGT. The CDR3 totals 14 residues. The CDR3 bases are TGTGCCAGCAGTGGACGGGACACGACATACGAGCAGTACGTC. Protein sequence: CASSGRDTTYEQYV.